The present T cell receptor (beta chain) was sequenced within a study of CD8 T cells in ankylosing spondylitis. Germline V gene sequence: CDR1 GTSNPN, CDR2 SVGIG (reference sequence). V gave up 6 bases and J gave up 4 bases; unmatched junction bases: 5. CDR3 length: 13 residues. TCRdb recomputed calls from the 5' RACE reads with MiXCR, one row per CDR3 protein. This sample carries approximately 100,000 distinct CDR3 sequences, around 24% of them seen once, and the ten largest clones take 12%. Material for sequencing was synovial fluid, either unsorted or a sorted T cell fraction (not recorded which). The receptor's source is a male donor with ankylosing spondylitis. The V gene is TRBV30, the J gene TRBJ2-7; 11 positions agree with TRBD2. This CDR3 reads CACLGTSGYEQYV. The CDR3 coding sequence is TGTGCCTGCCTAGGGACTAGCGGTTACGAGCAGTACGTC.